This T cell receptor beta chain comes out of a study of CD8 T cells in ankylosing spondylitis. Germline V gives CDR1 LNHNV, CDR2 YYDKDF (reference sequence). The ends lost 3 bases at V and 3 bases at J; junction bases unmatched: 12. This CDR3 is built from 17 residues. TCRdb re-called the 5' RACE reads with MiXCR, one entry per CDR3 protein. The data show roughly 35,000 distinct CDR3 sequences, approximately 11% seen once. This clonotype turned up a few times. Sequences were obtained from synovial fluid, either unsorted or a sorted T cell fraction (not recorded which). This sequence joins TRBV15 and TRBJ1-2, with 8 bases fitting TRBD1. The clonotype originates from a male donor with ankylosing spondylitis. Here the CDR3 reads CATSSDLGTGGHYGYTF. The CDR3 bases are TGTGCCACCAGCAGCGACCTCGGGACAGGCGGACACTATGGCTACACCTTC.